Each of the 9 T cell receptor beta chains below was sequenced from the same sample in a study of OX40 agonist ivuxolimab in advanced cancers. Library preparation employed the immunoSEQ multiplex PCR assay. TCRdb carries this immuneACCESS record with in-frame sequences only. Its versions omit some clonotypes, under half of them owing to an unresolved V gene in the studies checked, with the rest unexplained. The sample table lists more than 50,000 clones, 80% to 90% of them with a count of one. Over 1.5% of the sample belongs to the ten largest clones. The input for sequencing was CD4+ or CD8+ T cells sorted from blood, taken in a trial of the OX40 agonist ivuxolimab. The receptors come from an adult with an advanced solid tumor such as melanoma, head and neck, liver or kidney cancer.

CDR3 coding DNA: TGTGCCAGCAGCTTGACAGGGGGGAATCAGCCCCAGCATTTT. It is translated as CASSLTGGNQPQHF. The V call is TRBV7-9, the J call TRBJ1-5; TRBD1 aligns across 9 bases. Germline CDR1 is SEHNR and CDR2 is FQNEAQ (reference sequence). V lost 3 bases to trimming and J lost 4 bases; unmatched junction nucleotides: 1. The CDR3 consists of 14 residues.

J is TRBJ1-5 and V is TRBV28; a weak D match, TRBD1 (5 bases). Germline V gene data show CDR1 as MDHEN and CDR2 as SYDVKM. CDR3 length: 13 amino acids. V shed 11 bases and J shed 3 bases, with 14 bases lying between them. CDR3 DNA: TGTGCCCGCGACGAGGGGAACAATCAGCCCCAGCATTTT. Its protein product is CARDEGNNQPQHF.

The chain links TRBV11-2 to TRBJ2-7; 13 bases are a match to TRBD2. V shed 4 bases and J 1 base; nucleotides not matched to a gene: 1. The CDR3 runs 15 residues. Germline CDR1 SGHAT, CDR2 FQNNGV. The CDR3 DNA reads TGTGCCAGCAGCTCGACTAGCGGGGGGTCCTACGAGCAGTACGTC. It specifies CASSSTSGGSYEQYV.

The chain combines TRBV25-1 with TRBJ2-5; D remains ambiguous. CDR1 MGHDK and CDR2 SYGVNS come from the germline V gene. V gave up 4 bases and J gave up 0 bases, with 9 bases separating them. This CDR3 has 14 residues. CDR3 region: CASSGEQYQETQYF. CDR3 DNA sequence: TGTGCCAGCAGTGGGGAACAGTACCAAGAGACCCAGTACTTC.

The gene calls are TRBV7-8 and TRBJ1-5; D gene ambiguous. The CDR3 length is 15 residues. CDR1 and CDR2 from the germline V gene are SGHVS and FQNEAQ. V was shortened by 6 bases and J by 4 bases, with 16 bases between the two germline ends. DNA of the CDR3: TGTGCCAGCAGTTCCGAACGGGGTACTAATCAGCCCCAGCATTTT. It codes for CASSSERGTNQPQHF. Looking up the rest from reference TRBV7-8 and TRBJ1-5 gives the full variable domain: GAGVSQSPRYKVAKRGQDVALRCDPISGHVSLFWYQQALGQGPEFLTYFQNEAQLDKSGLPSDRFFAERPEGSVSTLKIQRTQQEDSAVYLCASSSERGTNQPQHFGDGTRLSIL.

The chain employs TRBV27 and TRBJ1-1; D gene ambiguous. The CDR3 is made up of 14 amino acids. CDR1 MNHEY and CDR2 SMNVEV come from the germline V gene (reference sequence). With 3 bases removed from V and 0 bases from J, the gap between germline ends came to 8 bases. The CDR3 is CASSLADMNTEAFF. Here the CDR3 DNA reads TGTGCCAGCAGTTTGGCAGACATGAACACTGAAGCTTTCTTT.

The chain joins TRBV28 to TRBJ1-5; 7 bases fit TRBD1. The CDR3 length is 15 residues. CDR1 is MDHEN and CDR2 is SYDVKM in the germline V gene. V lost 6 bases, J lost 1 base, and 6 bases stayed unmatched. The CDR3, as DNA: TGTGCCAGCAGGTGGGACAGAGGGAGCAATCAGCCCCAGCATTTT. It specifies CASRWDRGSNQPQHF.

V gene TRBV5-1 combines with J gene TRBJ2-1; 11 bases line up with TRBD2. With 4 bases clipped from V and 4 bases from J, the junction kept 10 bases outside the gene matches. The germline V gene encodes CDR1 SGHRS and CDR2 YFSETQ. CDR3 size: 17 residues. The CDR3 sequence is CASSRDPSGGLYNEQFF. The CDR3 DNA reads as TGCGCCAGCAGCCGAGATCCTAGCGGGGGGCTTTACAATGAGCAGTTCTTC.

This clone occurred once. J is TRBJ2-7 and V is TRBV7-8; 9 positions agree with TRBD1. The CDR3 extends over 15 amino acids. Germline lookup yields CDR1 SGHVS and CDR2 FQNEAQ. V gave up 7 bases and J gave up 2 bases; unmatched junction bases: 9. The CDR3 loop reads CASNTGQGRAYEQYF. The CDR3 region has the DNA TGTGCCAGCAATACGGGACAGGGAAGGGCCTACGAGCAGTACTTC.